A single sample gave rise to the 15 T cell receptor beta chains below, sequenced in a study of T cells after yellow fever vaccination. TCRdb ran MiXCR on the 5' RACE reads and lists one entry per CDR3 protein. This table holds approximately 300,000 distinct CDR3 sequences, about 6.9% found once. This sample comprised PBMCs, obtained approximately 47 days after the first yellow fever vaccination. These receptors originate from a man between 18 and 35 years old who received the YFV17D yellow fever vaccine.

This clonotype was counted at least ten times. The CDR3 nucleotides are TGTGCCAGCAGCTTATCCGGGGGGGCCTCAGATACGCAGTATTTT. It specifies CASSLSGGASDTQYF. The chain has TRBV7-9 and TRBJ2-3; 8 bases are shared with TRBD2. V lost 2 bases, J lost 4 bases, and 5 bases stayed unmatched. Looked up from germline, CDR1 is SEHNR and CDR2 is FQNEAQ (reference sequence). The CDR3 extends over 15 amino acids.

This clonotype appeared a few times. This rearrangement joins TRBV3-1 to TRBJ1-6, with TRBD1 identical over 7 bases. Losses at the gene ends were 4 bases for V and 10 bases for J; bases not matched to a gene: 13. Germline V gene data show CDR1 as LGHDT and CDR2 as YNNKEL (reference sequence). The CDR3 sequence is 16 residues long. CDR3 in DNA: TGTGCCAGCAGCCCCCCGGGACAGCTCTTCGGGTCACCCCTCCACTTT. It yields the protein CASSPPGQLFGSPLHF. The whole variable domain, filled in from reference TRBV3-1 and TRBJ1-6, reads DTAVSQTPKYLVTQMGNDKSIKCEQNLGHDTMYWYKQDSKKFLKIMFSYNNKELIINETVPNRFSPKSPDKAHLNLHINSLELGDSAVYFCASSPPGQLFGSPLHFGNGTRLTVT.

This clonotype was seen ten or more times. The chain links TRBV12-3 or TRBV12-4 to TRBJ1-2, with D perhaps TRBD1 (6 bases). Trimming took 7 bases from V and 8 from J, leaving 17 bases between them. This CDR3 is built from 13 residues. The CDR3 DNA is TGTGCCAGCACTGCTATACAGGGATTGGGCTACACCTTC. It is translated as CASTAIQGLGYTF.

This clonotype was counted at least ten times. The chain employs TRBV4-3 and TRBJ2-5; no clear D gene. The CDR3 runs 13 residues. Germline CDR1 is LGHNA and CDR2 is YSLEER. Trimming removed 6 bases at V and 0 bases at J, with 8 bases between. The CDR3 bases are TGCGCCAGCAGTCTGACGGACCAAGAGACCCAGTACTTC. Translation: CASSLTDQETQYF.

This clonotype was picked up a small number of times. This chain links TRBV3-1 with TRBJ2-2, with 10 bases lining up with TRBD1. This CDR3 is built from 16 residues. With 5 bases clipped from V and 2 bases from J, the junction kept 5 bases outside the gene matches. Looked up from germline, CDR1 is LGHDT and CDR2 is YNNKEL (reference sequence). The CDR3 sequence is CASSGRDRGNTGELFF. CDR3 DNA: TGTGCCAGCAGCGGCCGGGACAGGGGAAACACCGGGGAGCTGTTTTTT.

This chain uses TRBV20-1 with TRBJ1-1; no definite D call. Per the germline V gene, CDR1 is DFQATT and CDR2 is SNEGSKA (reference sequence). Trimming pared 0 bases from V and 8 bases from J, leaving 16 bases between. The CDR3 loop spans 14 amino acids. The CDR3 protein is CSARDLRLLAEAFF. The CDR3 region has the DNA TGCAGTGCTAGAGATCTACGACTGCTAGCAGAAGCTTTCTTT.

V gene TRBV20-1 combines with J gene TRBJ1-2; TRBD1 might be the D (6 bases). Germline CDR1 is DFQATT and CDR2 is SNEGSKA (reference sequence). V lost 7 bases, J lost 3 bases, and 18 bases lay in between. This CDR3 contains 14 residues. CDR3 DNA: TGCAGTGTCCTAACAGGGTCGGTGGACTATGGCTACACCTTC. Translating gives CSVLTGSVDYGYTF.

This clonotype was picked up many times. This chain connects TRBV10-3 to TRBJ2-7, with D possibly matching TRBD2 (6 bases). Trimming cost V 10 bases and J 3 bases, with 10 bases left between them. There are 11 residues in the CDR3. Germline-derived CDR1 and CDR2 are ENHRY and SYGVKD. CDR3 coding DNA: TGTGCCACGAGGGACTTCTACGAGCAGTACGTC. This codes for CATRDFYEQYV.

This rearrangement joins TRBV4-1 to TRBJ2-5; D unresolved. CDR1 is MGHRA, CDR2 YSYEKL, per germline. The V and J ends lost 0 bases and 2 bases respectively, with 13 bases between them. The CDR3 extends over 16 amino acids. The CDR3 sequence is CASSQDSGEAQETQYF. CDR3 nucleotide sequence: TGCGCCAGCAGCCAAGATTCAGGCGAGGCGCAAGAGACCCAGTACTTC.

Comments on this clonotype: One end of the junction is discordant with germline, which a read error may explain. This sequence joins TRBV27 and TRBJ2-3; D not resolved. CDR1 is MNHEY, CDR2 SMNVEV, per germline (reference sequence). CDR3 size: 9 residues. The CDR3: CAAALTEYF. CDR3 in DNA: TGTGCCGCAGCCCTTACGGAGTATTTT.

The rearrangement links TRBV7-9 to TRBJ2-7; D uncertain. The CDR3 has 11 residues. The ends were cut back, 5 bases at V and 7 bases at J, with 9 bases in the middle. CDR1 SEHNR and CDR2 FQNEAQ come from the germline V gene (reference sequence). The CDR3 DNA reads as TGTGCCAGCAGCCTCGCCGAGGAGCAGTACTTC. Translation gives CASSLAEEQYF. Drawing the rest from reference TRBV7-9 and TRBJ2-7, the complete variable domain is DTGVSQNPRHKITKRGQNVTFRCDPISEHNRLYWYRQTLGQGPEFLTYFQNEAQLEKSRLLSDRFSAERPKGSFSTLEIQRTEQGDSAMYLCASSLAEEQYFGPGTRLTVT.

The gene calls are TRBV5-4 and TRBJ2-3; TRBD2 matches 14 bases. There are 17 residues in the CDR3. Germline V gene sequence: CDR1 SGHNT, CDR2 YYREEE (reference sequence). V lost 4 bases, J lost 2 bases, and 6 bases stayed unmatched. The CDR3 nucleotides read TGTGCCAGCAGCCGAAGACTAGCGGGGGGGCCCACAGATACGCAGTATTTT. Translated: CASSRRLAGGPTDTQYF.

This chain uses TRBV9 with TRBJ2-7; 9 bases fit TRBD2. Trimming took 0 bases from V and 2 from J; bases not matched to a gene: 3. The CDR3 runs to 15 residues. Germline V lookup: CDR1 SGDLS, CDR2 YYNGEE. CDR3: CASSVGSGGPYEQYF. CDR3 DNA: TGTGCCAGCAGCGTAGGTAGCGGGGGACCCTACGAGCAGTACTTC.

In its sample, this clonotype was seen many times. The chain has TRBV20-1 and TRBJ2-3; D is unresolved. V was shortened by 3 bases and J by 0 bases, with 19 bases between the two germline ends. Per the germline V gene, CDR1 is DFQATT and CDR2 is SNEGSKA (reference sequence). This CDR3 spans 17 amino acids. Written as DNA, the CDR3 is TGCAGTGCTAGGGCCCTAAGGGCAGCCGCTAGCACAGATACGCAGTATTTT. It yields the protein CSARALRAAASTDTQYF.

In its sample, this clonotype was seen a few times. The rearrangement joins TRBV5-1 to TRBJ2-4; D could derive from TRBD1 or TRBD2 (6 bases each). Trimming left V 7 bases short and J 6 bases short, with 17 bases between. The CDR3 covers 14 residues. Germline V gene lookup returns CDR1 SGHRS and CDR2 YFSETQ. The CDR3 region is CASGTGDKSNIQYF. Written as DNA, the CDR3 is TGCGCCAGCGGGACGGGGGACAAGTCAAACATTCAGTACTTC. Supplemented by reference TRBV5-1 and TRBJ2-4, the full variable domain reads KAGVTQTPRYLIKTRGQQVTLSCSPISGHRSVSWYQQTPGQGLQFLFEYFSETQRNKGNFPGRFSGRQFSNSRSEMNVSTLELGDSALYLCASGTGDKSNIQYFGAGTRLSVL.